The T cell receptor beta chain under discussion was sequenced for a study of blood T cell repertoires in COVID-19. Study background: The United States, Italy and Spain provided the acute and convalescent COVID-19 samples. Sample material is recorded as cDNA or gDNA derived from T cells, B-cell-depleted T cells, or PBMCs.

Per germline, CDR1 SGDLS and CDR2 YYNGEE. Trimming left V 0 bases short and J 1 base short, with 5 bases between. This CDR3 is 13 amino acids long. With respect to this clone: Additional DNA sequences in this sample encode the identical CDR3.

In the authors' workflow: The authors estimated nucleated cell counts from reference gene primer amplification. Libraries were prepared by immunoSEQ multiplex PCR; TCRdb keeps only in-frame clonotypes and omits some of them. That table gives V, J and clone size, and the DNA gave D and trimming. Among 150,000 to 200,000 clones listed, approximately 83% were seen once. The sequence was obtained from a human donor with acute or convalescent COVID-19. The donor label of this sample is uncertain. The sequencing input was peripheral blood. V and J are TRBV9 and TRBJ2-7; D gene uncertain. The CDR3 spells CASSVDSSYEQYF. The CDR3, as DNA: TGTGCCAGCAGCGTAGACTCTTCCTACGAGCAGTACTTC.